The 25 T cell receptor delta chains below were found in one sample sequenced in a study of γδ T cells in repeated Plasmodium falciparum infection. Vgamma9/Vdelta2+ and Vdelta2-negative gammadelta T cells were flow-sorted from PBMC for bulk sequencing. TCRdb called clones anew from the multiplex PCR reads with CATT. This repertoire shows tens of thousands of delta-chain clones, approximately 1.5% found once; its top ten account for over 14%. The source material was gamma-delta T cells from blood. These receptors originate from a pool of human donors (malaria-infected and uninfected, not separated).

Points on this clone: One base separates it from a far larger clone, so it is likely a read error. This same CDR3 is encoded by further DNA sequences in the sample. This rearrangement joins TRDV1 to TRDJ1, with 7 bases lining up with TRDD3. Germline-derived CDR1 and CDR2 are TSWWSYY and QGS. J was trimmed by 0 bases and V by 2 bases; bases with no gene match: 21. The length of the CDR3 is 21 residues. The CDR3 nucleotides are TGTGCTCTTGGGGAAATATTTCAACCGAGAGTATGGGGGACTCACACCGATAAACTCATCTTT. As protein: CALGEIFQPRVWGTHTDKLIF.

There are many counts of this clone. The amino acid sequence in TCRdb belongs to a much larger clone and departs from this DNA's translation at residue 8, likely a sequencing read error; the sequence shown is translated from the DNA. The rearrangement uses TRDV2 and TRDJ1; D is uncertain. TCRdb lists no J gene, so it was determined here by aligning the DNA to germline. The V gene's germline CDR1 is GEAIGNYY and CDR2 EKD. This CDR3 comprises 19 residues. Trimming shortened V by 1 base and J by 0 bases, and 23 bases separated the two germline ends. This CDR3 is CACDTVQRRKEENTDKLIF. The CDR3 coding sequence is TGTGCCTGTGACACGGTACAAAGACGTAAGGAAGAAAACACCGATAAACTCATCTTT.

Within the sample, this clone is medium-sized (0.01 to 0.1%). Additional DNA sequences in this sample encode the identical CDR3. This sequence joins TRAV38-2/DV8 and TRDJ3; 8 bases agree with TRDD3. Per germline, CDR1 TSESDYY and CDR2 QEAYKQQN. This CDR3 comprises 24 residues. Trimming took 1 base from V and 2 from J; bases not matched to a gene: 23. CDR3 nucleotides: TGTGCTTATAGGAGCTGGTACCGCCCTCCTACTGGGGGCCAGAGCCCCTGGGACACCCGACAGATGTTTTTC. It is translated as CAYRSWYRPPTGGQSPWDTRQMFF. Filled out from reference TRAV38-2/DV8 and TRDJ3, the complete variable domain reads AQTVTQSQPEMSVQEAETVTLSCTYDTSESDYYLFWYKQPPSRQMILVIRQEAYKQQNATENRFSVNFQKAAKSFSLKISDSQLGDAAMYFCAYRSWYRPPTGGQSPWDTRQMFFGTGIKLFVEP.

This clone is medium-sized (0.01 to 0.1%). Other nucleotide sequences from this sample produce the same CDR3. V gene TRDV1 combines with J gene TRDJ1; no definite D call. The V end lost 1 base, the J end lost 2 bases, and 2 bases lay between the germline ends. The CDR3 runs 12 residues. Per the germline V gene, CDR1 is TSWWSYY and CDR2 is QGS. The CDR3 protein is CALGERTDKLIF. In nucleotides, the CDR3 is TGTGCTCTTGGGGAACGAACCGATAAACTCATCTTT.

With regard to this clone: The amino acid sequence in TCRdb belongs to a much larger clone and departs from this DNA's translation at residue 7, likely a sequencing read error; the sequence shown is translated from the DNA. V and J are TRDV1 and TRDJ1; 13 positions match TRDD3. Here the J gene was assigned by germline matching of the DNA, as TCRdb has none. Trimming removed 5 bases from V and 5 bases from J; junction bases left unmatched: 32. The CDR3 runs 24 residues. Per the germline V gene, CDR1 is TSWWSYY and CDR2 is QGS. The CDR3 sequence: CALGPTIFGRTGGYASLGGDKLIF. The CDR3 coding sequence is TGTGCTCTTGGGCCTACGATCTTCGGTCGTACTGGGGGATACGCGTCTTTGGGTGGGGATAAACTCATCTTT.

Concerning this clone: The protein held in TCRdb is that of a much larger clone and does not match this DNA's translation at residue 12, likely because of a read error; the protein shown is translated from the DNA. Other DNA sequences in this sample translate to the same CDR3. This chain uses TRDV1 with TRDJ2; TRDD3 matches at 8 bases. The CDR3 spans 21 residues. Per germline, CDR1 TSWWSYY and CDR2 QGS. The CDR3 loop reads CALGEPSRYWGVFPLTAQLFF. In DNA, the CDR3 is TGTGCTCTTGGGGAACCTTCACGCTACTGGGGGGTTTTCCCCCTGACAGCACAACTCTTCTTC.

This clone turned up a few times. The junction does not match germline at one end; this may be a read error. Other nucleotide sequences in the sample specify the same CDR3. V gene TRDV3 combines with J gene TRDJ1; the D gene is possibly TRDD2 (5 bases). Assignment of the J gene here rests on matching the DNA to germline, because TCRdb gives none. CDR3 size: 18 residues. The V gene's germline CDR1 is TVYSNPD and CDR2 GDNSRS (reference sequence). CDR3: CAFRSRPYLFGTADKLIF. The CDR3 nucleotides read TGTGCCTTTAGAAGTCGTCCCTACTTGTTTGGGACCGCCGACAAACTCATCTTT.

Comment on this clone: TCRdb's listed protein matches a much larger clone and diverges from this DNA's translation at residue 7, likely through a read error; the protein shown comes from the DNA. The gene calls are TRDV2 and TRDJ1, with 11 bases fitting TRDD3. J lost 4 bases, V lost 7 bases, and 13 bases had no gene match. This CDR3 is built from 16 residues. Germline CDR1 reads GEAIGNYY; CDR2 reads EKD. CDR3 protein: CAWGFSCWGILDKLIF. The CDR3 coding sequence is TGTGCCTGGGGATTCTCGTGCTGGGGGATACTCGATAAACTCATCTTT.

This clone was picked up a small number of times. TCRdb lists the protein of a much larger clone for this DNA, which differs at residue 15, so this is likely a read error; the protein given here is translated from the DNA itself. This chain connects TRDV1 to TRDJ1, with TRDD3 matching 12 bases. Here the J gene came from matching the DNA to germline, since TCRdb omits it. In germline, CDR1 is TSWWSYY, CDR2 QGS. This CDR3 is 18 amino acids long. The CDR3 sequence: CALGETPGGYGYTDELIF. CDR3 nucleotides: TGTGCTCTTGGGGAGACGCCTGGGGGATACGGGTACACCGATGAACTCATCTTT.

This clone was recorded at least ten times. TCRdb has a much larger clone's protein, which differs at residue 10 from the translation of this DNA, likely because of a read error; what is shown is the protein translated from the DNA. The DNA for the CDR3 is TGTGCTCTTGGGGAAAGCCTACCTTACCGGGGGATGAGCGATAAACTCATCTTT. It specifies CALGESLPYRGMSDKLIF. The chain recombines TRDV1 with TRDJ1; 7 bases agree with TRDD3. The J segment lost 4 bases and the V segment lost 2 bases, leaving 16 bases of the junction unmatched. The germline V gene has CDR1 TSWWSYY and CDR2 QGS. The CDR3 spans 18 residues.

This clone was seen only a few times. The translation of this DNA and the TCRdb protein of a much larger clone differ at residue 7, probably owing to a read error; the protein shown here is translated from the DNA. The CDR3 region is CALNRWGLLGDHPHAQTSYTDKLIF. DNA of the CDR3: TGTGCCCTCAACCGGTGGGGTTTACTGGGGGACCATCCTCATGCGCAGACCTCGTACACCGATAAACTCATCTTT. This chain uses TRDV3 with TRDJ1; 9 bases match TRDD3. TCRdb lists no J gene, so it was determined here by aligning the DNA to germline. V dropped 5 bases and J dropped 0; count of bases not matched to a gene: 40. This CDR3 comprises 25 residues. Germline CDR1 TVYSNPD, CDR2 GDNSRS (reference sequence).

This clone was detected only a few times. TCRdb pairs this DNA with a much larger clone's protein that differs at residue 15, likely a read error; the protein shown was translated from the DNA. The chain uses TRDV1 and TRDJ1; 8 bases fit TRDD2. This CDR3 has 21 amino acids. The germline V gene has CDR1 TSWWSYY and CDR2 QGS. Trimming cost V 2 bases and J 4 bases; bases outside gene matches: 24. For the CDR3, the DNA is TGTGCTCTTGGGGAATTGGGGTTCTTCCTACGTGAGGGGATTGGACTCGATAAACTCATCTTT. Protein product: CALGELGFFLREGIGLDKLIF.

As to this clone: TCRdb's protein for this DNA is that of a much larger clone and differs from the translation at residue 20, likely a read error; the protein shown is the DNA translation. The chain's CDR3 is CAFRFYRNYEGIYWGIVVRVQLFF. CDR3 nucleotides: TGTGCCTTTAGATTCTACCGGAACTACGAGGGAATTTACTGGGGGATAGTGGTTAGAGTACAACTCTTCTTT. V and J are TRDV3 and TRDJ2; TRDD3 aligns across 11 bases. Germline CDR1 TVYSNPD, CDR2 GDNSRS (reference sequence). The CDR3 length is 24 residues. V trimming: 0 bases; J trimming: 10 bases; junction bases outside the gene matches: 37.

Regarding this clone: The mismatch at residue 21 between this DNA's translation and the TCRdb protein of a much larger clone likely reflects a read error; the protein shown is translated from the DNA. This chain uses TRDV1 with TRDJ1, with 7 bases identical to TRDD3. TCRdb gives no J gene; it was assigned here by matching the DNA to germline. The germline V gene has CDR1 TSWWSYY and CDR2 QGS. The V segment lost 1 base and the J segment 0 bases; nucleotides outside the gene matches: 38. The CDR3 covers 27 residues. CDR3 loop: CALGEPYLPRCYSGICTGDTDTDKLIF. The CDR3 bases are TGTGCTCTTGGGGAACCTTACCTCCCTCGTTGCTACAGCGGGATCTGTACTGGGGACACTGACACCGATAAACTCATCTTT.

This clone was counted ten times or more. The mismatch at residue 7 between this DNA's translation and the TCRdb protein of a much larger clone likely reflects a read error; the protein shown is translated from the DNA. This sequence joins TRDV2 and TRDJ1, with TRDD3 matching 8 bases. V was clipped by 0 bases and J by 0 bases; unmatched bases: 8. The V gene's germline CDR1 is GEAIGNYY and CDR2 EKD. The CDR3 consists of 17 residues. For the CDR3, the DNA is TGTGCCTGTGACACCGTCCCCGGGATACGAAACACCGATAAACTCATCTTT. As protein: CACDTVPGIRNTDKLIF.

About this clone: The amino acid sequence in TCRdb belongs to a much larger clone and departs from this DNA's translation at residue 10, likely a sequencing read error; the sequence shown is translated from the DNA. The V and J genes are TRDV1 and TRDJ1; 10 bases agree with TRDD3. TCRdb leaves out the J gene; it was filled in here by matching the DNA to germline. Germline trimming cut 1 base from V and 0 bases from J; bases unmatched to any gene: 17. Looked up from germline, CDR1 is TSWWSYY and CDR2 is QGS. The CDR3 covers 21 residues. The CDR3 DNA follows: TGTGCTCTTGGGGAACCCGGCCTAGGTGGACTGGGGGATCTGTACACCGATAAACTCATCTTT. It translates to CALGEPGLGGLGDLYTDKLIF.

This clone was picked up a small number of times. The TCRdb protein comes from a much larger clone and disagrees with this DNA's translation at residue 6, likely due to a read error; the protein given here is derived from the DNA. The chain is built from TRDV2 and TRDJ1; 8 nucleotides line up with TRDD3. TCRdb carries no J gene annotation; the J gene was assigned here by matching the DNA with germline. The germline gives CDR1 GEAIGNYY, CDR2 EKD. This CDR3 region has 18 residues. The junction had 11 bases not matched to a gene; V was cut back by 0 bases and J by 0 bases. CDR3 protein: CACDTRETGGYYTDKLIF. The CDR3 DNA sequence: TGTGCCTGTGACACCAGGGAAACTGGGGGCTACTACACCGATAAACTCATCTTT.

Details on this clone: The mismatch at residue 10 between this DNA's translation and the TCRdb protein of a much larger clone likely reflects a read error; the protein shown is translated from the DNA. The CDR3 bases are TGTGCTCTCCGCCGTCTAATCTGGGGGGTACAGGGAGGCCAGTACACCGATAAACTCATCTTT. Translating it yields CALRRLIWGVQGGQYTDKLIF. The rearrangement joins TRDV1 to TRDJ1; 7 nucleotides match TRDD3. The CDR3 contains 21 residues. V dropped 9 bases and J dropped 0; count of bases not matched to a gene: 28. Germline V gene data show CDR1 as TSWWSYY and CDR2 as QGS.

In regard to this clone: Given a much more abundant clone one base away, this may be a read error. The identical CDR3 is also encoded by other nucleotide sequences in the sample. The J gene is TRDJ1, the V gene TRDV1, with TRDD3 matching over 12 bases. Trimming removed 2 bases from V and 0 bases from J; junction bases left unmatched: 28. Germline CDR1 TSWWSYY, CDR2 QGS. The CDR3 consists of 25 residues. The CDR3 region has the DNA TGTGCTCTTGGGGAAAGGGGCTTCCTCCTTTCGTACTGGGGGATACAGGGCGGGTACACCGATAAACTCATCTTT. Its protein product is CALGERGFLLSYWGIQGGYTDKLIF.

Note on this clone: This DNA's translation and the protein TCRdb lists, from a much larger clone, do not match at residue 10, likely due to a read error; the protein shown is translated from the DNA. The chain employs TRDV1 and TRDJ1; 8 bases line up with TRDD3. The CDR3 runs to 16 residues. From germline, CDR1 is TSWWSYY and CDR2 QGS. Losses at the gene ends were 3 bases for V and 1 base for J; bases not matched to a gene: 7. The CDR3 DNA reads TGTGCTCTTGGGGAGCAAGCTGGGGGACTCACCGATAAACTCATCTTT. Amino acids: CALGEQAGGLTDKLIF.

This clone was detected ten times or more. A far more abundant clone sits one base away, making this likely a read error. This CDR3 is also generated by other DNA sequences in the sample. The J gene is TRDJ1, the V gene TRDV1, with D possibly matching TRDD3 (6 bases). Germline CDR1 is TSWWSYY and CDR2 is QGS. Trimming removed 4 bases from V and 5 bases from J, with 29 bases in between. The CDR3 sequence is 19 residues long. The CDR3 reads CALGVHVGGGGPGRDKLIF. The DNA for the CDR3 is TGTGCTCTTGGGGTCCATGTAGGGGGCGGGGGACCCGGCAGGGATAAACTCATCTTT.

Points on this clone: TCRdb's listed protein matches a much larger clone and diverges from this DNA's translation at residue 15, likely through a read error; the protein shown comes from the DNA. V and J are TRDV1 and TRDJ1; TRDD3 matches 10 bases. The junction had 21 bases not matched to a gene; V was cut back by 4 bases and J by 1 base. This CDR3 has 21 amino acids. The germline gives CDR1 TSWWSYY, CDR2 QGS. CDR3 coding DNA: TGTGCTCTTGGGGCCCCCCCCGCTGAGTACTGGGGGATGTCTTGCACCGATAAACTCATCTTT. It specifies CALGAPPAEYWGMSCTDKLIF.

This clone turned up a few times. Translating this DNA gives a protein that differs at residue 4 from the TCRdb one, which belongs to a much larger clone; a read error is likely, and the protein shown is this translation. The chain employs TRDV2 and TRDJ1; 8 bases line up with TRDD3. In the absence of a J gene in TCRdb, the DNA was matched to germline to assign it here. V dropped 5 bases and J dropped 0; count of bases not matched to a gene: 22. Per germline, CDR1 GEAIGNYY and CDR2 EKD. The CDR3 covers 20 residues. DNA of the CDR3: TGTGCCTGTGGCTCTACTGGGGGCCCGGGATGGGAGGGACACACCGATAAACTCATCTTT. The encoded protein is CACGSTGGPGWEGHTDKLIF.

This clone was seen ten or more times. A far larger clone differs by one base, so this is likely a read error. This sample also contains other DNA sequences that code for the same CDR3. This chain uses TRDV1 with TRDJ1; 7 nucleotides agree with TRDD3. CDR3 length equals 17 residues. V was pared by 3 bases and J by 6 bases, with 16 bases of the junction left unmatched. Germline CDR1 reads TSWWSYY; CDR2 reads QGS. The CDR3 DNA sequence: TGTGCTCTTGGGGAGCTACGTGCCGGGGGATTAAGATATAAACTCATCTTT. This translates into CALGELRAGGLRYKLIF.

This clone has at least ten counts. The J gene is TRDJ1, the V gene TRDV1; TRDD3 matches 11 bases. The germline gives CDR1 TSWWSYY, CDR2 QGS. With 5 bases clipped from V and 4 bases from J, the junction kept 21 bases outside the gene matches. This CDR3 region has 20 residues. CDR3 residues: CALGPPFLGKWGIRSDKLIF. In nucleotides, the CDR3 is TGTGCTCTTGGGCCCCCCTTTTTGGGTAAATGGGGGATACGGAGCGATAAACTCATCTTT.